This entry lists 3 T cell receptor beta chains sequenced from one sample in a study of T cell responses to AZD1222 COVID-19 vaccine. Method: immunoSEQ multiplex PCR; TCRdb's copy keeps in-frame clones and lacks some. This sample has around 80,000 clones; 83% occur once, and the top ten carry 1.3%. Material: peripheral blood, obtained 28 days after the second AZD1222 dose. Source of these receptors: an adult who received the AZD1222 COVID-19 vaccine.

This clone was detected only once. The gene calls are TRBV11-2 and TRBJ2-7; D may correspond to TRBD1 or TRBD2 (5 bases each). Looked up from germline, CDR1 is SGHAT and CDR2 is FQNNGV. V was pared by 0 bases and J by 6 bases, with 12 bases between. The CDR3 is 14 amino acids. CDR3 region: CASSLDLGALEQYF. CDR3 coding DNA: TGTGCCAGCAGCTTAGATCTCGGGGCCCTCGAGCAGTACTTC.

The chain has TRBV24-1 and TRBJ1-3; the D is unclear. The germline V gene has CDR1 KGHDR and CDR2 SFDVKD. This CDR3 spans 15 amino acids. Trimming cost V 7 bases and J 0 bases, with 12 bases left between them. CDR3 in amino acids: CATRTSQISGNTIYF. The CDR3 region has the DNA TGTGCCACCAGGACGTCACAAATCTCTGGAAACACCATATATTTT.

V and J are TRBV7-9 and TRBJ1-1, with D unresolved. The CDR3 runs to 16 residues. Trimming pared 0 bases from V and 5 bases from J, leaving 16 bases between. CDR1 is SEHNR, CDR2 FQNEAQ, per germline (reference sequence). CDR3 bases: TGTGCCAGCAGCTTAGCATCATCTCCGGGAGGGACTGAAGCTTTCTTT. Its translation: CASSLASSPGGTEAFF.